This T cell receptor beta chain was captured in a study of radiotherapy plus CTLA-4 blockade in lung cancer (dated by TCRdb to 2016 to 2019). Study-level background: Objective responses occurred in about 19% of enrolled patients, and around 29% achieved disease control. Overall study outcomes, separate from this receptor: The strongest predictors of response, as reported, were early dynamic changes in blood T cell clones along with a rise in serum interferon-beta after radiation. TCR clones derived from tumors expanded in peripheral blood after treatment with radiotherapy and ipilimumab.

The library was obtained by the immunoSEQ multiplex PCR assay. TCRdb's version of the immuneACCESS table is confined to in-frame rearrangements and falls short of the full clone set. An unresolved V gene accounts for under half of the shortfall where checked; the remainder is of unknown origin. Across this sample there are some 50,000 clones, with around four fifths seen only once. The top ten hold roughly 2.9% of the sample. Details on this clone: The antigen it recognizes is unknown. No base quality values were provided; no much bigger clone lies one nucleotide off.

The study evaluated CTLA-4 blockade (ipilimumab) given together with focal radiation therapy in patients who had chemo-refractory metastatic non-small-cell lung cancer. The germline ends are 14 bases apart after V is trimmed by 8 bases and J by 8 bases. CDR3 length: 12 amino acids, cysteine to phenylalanine. This entry keeps only the CDR3 DNA: 36 bases, framed from base 1. Via the germline V gene, CDR1 is SGHTA and CDR2 FQGNSA. The rearranged chain carries TRBV7-2 and TRBJ2-3, with TRBD2 as a weak D call on 6 bases. The TCR was taken from a human donor with non-small cell lung cancer who had a partial response to radiotherapy plus ipilimumab. Sequenced material: peripheral blood, taken from a patient treated with radiotherapy plus ipilimumab. The CDR3 region has the sequence CASSGWGGTQYF. The DNA is TGTGCCAGCTCGGGGTGGGGAGGTACGCAGTATTTT.